The 27 T cell receptor beta chains reported below all come from one sample, sequenced in a study of T cells in Graves' hyperthyroidism and ophthalmopathy. Amplification targeted TCR beta CDR3 regions from RNA transcripts. HTBI primers drove first-round RT-PCR of the TCR CDR3. TCRdb re-analysed the multiplex PCR reads in MiXCR, keeping a single row per CDR3 protein. The data contain 500,000 to 750,000 distinct CDR3 sequences, approximately 15% of them seen just once; the ten biggest clones take up 6.5% to 9%. Sequenced input: blood. The source is a woman aged 18-29 years with Graves' ophthalmopathy.

This clonotype has a single count. A much bigger clone sits one base away, suggesting this may be a read error. The chain employs TRBV29-1 and TRBJ1-1, with 7 positions matching TRBD1. Germline-derived CDR1 and CDR2 are SQVTM and ANQGSEA. The V gene end was trimmed by 4 bases and the J gene end by 3 bases; junction bases not matched to a gene: 2. This CDR3 is built from 12 residues. The DNA of the CDR3 is TGCAGCGTTGCAGGGGGGGACACTGAAGCTTTCTTT. It encodes CSVAGGDTEAFF.

This clonotype was seen a few times. The chain carries TRBV12-3 or TRBV12-4 and TRBJ1-5; D remains unclear. The CDR3 extends over 15 amino acids. With 3 bases removed from V and 0 bases from J, the gap between germline ends came to 9 bases. The CDR3 region is CASSFPPYSNQPQHF. DNA of the CDR3: TGTGCCAGCAGTTTTCCACCGTATAGCAATCAGCCCCAGCATTTT.

This clonotype was counted ten times or more. The chain is built from TRBV20-1 and TRBJ2-1; TRBD1 matches 7 bases. J was trimmed by 7 bases and V by 6 bases; bases with no gene match: 15. The CDR3 has 15 residues. CDR1 is DFQATT, CDR2 SNEGSKA, per germline (reference sequence). Here the CDR3 reads CSALHALGTVNEQFF. The CDR3 DNA sequence: TGCAGTGCCCTCCACGCCCTAGGGACAGTAAATGAGCAGTTCTTC.

On this clonotype: Possible read error: a much larger clone is one base away. The rearrangement joins TRBV7-9 to TRBJ2-7; D gene uncertain. The CDR3 covers 14 residues. The V gene's germline CDR1 is SEHNR and CDR2 FQNEAQ (reference sequence). V lost 5 bases, J lost 3 bases, and 14 bases lay in between. The CDR3 DNA reads as TGTGCCAGCAGCCCCAGAAGGATGATCTACGAGCAGTACTTC. Its protein product is CASSPRRMIYEQYF.

This clonotype was picked up many times. DNA for the CDR3: TGTGCCAGCACCGAGGGAAGCGGGGACAATGAGCAGTTCTTC. This sequence encodes CASTEGSGDNEQFF. The chain uses TRBV14 and TRBJ2-1; TRBD2 aligns across 7 bases. The V segment lost 7 bases and the J segment 5 bases; nucleotides outside the gene matches: 8. Germline V lookup: CDR1 SGHDN, CDR2 FVKESK. The CDR3 extends over 14 amino acids. The variable domain in full, with the rest retrieved from reference TRBV14 and TRBJ2-1, is EAGVTQFPSHSVIEKGQTVTLRCDPISGHDNLYWYRRVMGKEIKFLLHFVKESKQDESGMPNNRFLAERTGGTYSTLKVQPAELEDSGVYFCASTEGSGDNEQFFGPGTRLTVL.

The rearrangement uses TRBV19 and TRBJ2-1; D remains ambiguous. The germline V and J ends were trimmed by 3 bases and 7 bases, with 22 bases remaining between them. Germline lookup yields CDR1 LNHDA and CDR2 SQIVND (reference sequence). The CDR3 runs 17 residues. The CDR3 here is CASSISVPMTGANEQFF. For the CDR3, the DNA is TGTGCCAGTAGTATTTCCGTACCTATGACGGGCGCGAATGAGCAGTTCTTC.

The sample holds many counts of this clonotype. The V and J genes are TRBV19 and TRBJ1-1; the D is unclear. Trimming cost V 1 base and J 4 bases, with 4 bases left between them. In germline, CDR1 is LNHDA, CDR2 SQIVND (reference sequence). The CDR3 covers 12 residues. This CDR3 is CASSIGATEAFF. CDR3 in DNA: TGTGCCAGTAGTATAGGGGCCACTGAAGCTTTCTTT.

This clonotype came up many times. The chain has TRBV6-2 or TRBV6-3 and TRBJ1-1, with D possibly TRBD1 on 5 matching bases. The length of the CDR3 is 13 residues. In germline, CDR1 is MNHEY, CDR2 SVGEGT. Between the trimmed V and J ends, which lost 2 bases and 9 bases, there was a span of 13 bases. Here the CDR3 DNA reads TGTGCCAGCAGTTACGGCTCCGGGGCCCAAGCTTTCTTT. Its protein is CASSYGSGAQAFF.

This clonotype was observed a single time. Given a much more abundant clone one base away, this may be a read error. The CDR3 sequence: CASSYYYGQYF. Here the CDR3 DNA reads TGTGCCAGCAGCTACTACTACGGGCAGTACTTC. The chain links TRBV2 to TRBJ2-7, with D unclear. The CDR3 spans 11 residues. CDR1 and CDR2 from the germline V gene are SNHLY and FYNNEI.

The chain carries TRBV25-1 and TRBJ2-1; maybe TRBD2 (6 bases). V gave up 5 bases and J gave up 4 bases, with 12 bases separating them. This CDR3 is built from 14 residues. Germline V gene sequence: CDR1 MGHDK, CDR2 SYGVNS. The CDR3, as DNA: TGTGCCAGCAGTATAGGACTACATTACAATGAGCAGTTCTTC. Translating it yields CASSIGLHYNEQFF.

CDR3 protein: CASSDSDIRGMNTEAFF. CDR3 in DNA: TGTGCCAGCAGTGACTCGGATATTCGGGGTATGAACACTGAAGCTTTCTTT. The V and J genes are TRBV6-4 and TRBJ1-1, with D unresolved. With 0 bases removed from V and 0 bases from J, the gap between germline ends came to 14 bases. The CDR3 sequence is 17 residues long. Germline V gene lookup returns CDR1 MRHNA and CDR2 SNTAGT.

The chain links TRBV30 to TRBJ1-3, with unresolved D. V dropped 3 bases and J dropped 2 bases, with 8 bases sitting between them. Germline CDR1 reads GTSNPN; CDR2 reads SVGIG (reference sequence). CDR3 length: 13 amino acids. For the CDR3, the DNA is TGTGCCTGGAGCCCCGCCGCTGGAAACACCATATATTTT. Translating gives CAWSPAAGNTIYF.

The chain employs TRBV6-1 and TRBJ2-7; TRBD1 matches 7 bases. After removal of 4 bases from V and 6 bases from J, the junction contained 9 bases not matched to a gene. From germline, CDR1 is MNHNS and CDR2 SASEGT. This CDR3 comprises 14 residues. The CDR3 DNA sequence: TGTGCCAGCAGTGTCCGACAGGGATTTGGCGAGCAGTACTTC. This encodes CASSVRQGFGEQYF.

The chain uses TRBV20-1 and TRBJ1-2; TRBD1 aligns across 7 bases. The CDR3 contains 13 residues. CDR1 is DFQATT, CDR2 SNEGSKA, per germline (reference sequence). The V gene end was trimmed by 4 bases and the J gene end by 4 bases; junction bases not matched to a gene: 6. CDR3 protein: CSATGGIGYGYTF. The CDR3 DNA sequence: TGCAGTGCTACAGGGGGGATTGGCTATGGCTACACCTTC.

This chain uses TRBV6-2 or TRBV6-3 with TRBJ2-4; perhaps TRBD1 as D (5 bases). Germline V gene data show CDR1 as MNHEY and CDR2 as SVGEGT. Trimming pared 2 bases from V and 4 bases from J, leaving 9 bases between. The CDR3 has 14 residues. In DNA form, the CDR3 reads TGTGCCAGCAGTTACAGGCAGGGTAAAAACATTCAGTACTTC. This encodes CASSYRQGKNIQYF.

The V and J genes are TRBV7-6 and TRBJ1-3; 7 positions agree with TRBD1. The CDR3 contains 17 residues. The V gene's germline CDR1 is SGHVS and CDR2 FNYEAQ. V was clipped by 5 bases and J by 0 bases; unmatched bases: 10. Here the CDR3 DNA reads TGTGCCAGCAGCGCAGGGACAGCGGTCACCTCTGGAAACACCATATATTTT. Translating it yields CASSAGTAVTSGNTIYF.

The V call is TRBV6-1, the J call TRBJ1-1; D unresolved. The CDR3 length is 14 residues. The V gene's germline CDR1 is MNHNS and CDR2 SASEGT. The germline V and J ends were trimmed by 0 bases and 10 bases, with 15 bases remaining between them. This CDR3 reads CASSEASMGTVAFF. The CDR3 DNA sequence: TGTGCCAGCAGTGAAGCCTCAATGGGAACAGTAGCTTTCTTT.

This clonotype was counted many times. V usage is TRBV28 and J usage is TRBJ2-7; TRBD2 matches 7 bases. Germline V CDR1 and CDR2: MDHEN, SYDVKM. V shed 8 bases, J shed 5 bases, and the junction held 12 bases outside the gene matches. This CDR3 has 14 residues. This CDR3 reads CASVDGGSTDEQYF. The CDR3, as DNA: TGTGCCAGCGTAGATGGCGGGAGTACCGACGAGCAGTACTTC.

This clonotype occurred a few times. This sequence joins TRBV7-9 and TRBJ2-2; perhaps D is TRBD1 or TRBD2 (6 bases each). Germline CDR1 SEHNR, CDR2 FQNEAQ (reference sequence). The CDR3 extends over 15 amino acids. V lost 8 bases to trimming and J lost 1 base, with 14 bases between them. This CDR3 reads CASDSGGLNTGELFF. The CDR3 DNA sequence: TGTGCCAGCGACTCTGGGGGGCTGAACACCGGGGAGCTGTTTTTT.

The rearrangement links TRBV20-1 to TRBJ2-1; D possibly corresponds to TRBD2 (6 bases). Germline V gives CDR1 DFQATT, CDR2 SNEGSKA (reference sequence). The V and J ends lost 4 bases and 0 bases respectively, with 16 bases between them. The CDR3 has 16 residues. CDR3 region: CSAILGGLHSYNEQFF. As DNA, the CDR3 is TGCAGTGCTATACTTGGGGGACTCCACTCCTACAATGAGCAGTTCTTC.

This clonotype was seen more than once but under ten times. The V gene is TRBV4-2, the J gene TRBJ2-3; the D is unclear. V lost 0 bases and J lost 6, with 25 bases in between. Germline V lookup: CDR1 LGHNA, CDR2 YNFKEQ. The CDR3 has 19 residues. The CDR3 DNA is TGTGCCAGCAGCCAAGAATGGGGAAAAGGTCTCCGCCTACGGGATACGCAGTATTTT. Translated, it gives CASSQEWGKGLRLRDTQYF.

This clonotype was picked up many times. The chain recombines TRBV30 with TRBJ2-7; 8 bases are shared with TRBD1. Germline assignment: CDR1 GTSNPN and CDR2 SVGIG (reference sequence). After removal of 4 bases from V and 7 bases from J, the junction contained 12 bases not matched to a gene. The CDR3 spans 14 residues. The CDR3 reads CAWTTGTGDLEQYF. DNA of the CDR3: TGTGCCTGGACTACCGGGACAGGTGACTTAGAGCAGTACTTC.

This clonotype appeared a few times. The chain carries TRBV19 and TRBJ2-1; D possibly corresponds to TRBD1 (6 bases). Germline CDR1 is LNHDA and CDR2 is SQIVND (reference sequence). The CDR3 is made up of 11 amino acids. Trimming removed 6 bases at V and 10 bases at J, with 10 bases between. The chain's CDR3 is CASRLGQEQFF. CDR3 DNA sequence: TGTGCCAGTAGACTTGGACAGGAGCAGTTCTTC. The variable domain in full, completed from reference TRBV19 and TRBJ2-1, reads DGGITQSPKYLFRKEGQNVTLSCEQNLNHDAMYWYRQDPGQGLRLIYYSQIVNDFQKGDIAEGYSVSREKKESFPLTVTSAQKNPTAFYLCASRLGQEQFFGPGTRLTVL.

The sample holds a few counts of this clonotype. The rearrangement uses TRBV12-3 or TRBV12-4 and TRBJ1-2, with D unresolved. The CDR3 length is 15 residues. V lost 1 base and J 0 bases, leaving 9 bases between the germline ends. The CDR3 sequence is CASSLGAAANYGYTF. CDR3 nucleotide sequence: TGTGCCAGCAGTTTAGGGGCAGCCGCTAACTATGGCTACACCTTC.

This clonotype has a count of ten or more. The chain has TRBV6-2 or TRBV6-3 and TRBJ1-1; D unclear. Germline CDR1 MNHEY, CDR2 SVGEGT. V dropped 4 bases and J dropped 4 bases, with 10 bases sitting between them. The CDR3 sequence is 13 residues long. The CDR3 loop is CASSSRRSTEAFF. In nucleotides, the CDR3 is TGTGCCAGCAGTTCGAGGAGAAGCACTGAAGCTTTCTTT.

This clonotype was detected many times. The chain combines TRBV12-3 or TRBV12-4 with TRBJ1-1; D gene uncertain. This CDR3 contains 11 residues. Trimming removed 4 bases from V and 6 bases from J, with 6 bases in between. CDR3: CASSSSPEAFF. CDR3 bases: TGTGCCAGCAGTTCGAGTCCTGAAGCTTTCTTT.

This clonotype has at least ten counts. The J gene is TRBJ2-3, the V gene TRBV10-3; 12 bases match TRBD2. V trimming: 10 bases; J trimming: 6 bases; junction bases outside the gene matches: 14. Germline CDR1 reads ENHRY; CDR2 reads SYGVKD. The CDR3 is 16 amino acids. The CDR3 sequence is CATSSGRARRADTQYF. CDR3 nucleotide sequence: TGTGCCACCTCTAGCGGGAGGGCCCGTCGGGCCGATACGCAGTATTTT.